The sequence of this TCR beta chain was determined in a study of neoadjuvant anti-PD-1 for oral cavity cancer. Across the whole study: Around day 43, patients without progression received a fourth nivolumab dose before surgery.

These newly diagnosed stage II-IVA oral cavity squamous cell carcinoma patients had no prior systemic or radiation treatment. Study-level findings and limits: Each response group had just a few patients in TCR analyses.

The table lists this clone with a count of one. Its antigen is as yet unknown. The trim removed 2 bases at V and 3 bases at J, leaving 2 bases unmatched. The CDR3 runs to 15 residues. The germline V gene has CDR1 MNHEY and CDR2 SVGAGI. Sequencing was performed with immunoSEQ multiplex PCR; in TCRdb, only in-frame clones are kept and a portion is missing. The sample consists of over 14,000 clones, just over 70% of them appearing once. This chain uses TRBV6-5 with TRBJ2-1; 9 nucleotides align to TRBD2. The specimen was PBMCs, collected before nivolumab (anti-PD-1) treatment. This receptor was identified in a person aged 40 to 85 with oral cavity squamous cell carcinoma. This CDR3 is CASSYIAGDYNEQFF. CDR3 DNA: TGTGCCAGCAGTTACATAGCGGGGGACTACAATGAGCAGTTCTTC.